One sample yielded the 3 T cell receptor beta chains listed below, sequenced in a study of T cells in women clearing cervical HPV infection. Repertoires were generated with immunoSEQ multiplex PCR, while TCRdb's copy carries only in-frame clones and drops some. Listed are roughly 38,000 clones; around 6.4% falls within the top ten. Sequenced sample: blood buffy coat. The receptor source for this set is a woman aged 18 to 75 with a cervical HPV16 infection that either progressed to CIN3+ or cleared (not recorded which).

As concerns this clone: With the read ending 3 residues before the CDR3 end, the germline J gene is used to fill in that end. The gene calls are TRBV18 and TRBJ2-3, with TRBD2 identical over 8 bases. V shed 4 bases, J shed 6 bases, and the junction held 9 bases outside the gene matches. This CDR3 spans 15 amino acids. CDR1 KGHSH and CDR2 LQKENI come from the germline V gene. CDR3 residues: CASSRYGGASDTQYF. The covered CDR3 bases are TGTGCCAGCTCACGCTACGGGGGGGCCAGTGATACG.

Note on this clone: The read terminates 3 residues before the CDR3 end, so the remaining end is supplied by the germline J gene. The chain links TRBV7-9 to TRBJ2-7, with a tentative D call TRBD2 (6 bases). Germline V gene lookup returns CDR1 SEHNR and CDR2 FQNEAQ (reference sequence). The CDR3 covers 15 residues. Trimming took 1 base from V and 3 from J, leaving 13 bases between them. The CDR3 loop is CASSLVTGGDYEQYF. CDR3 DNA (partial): TGTGCCAGCAGCTTAGTAACAGGAGGGGACTACGAG.

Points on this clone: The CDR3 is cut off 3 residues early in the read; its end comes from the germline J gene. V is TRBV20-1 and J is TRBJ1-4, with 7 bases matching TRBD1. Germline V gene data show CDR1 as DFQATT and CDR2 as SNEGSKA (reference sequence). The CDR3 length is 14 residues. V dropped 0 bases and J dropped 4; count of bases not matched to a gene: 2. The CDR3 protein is CSARDGTVNEKLFF. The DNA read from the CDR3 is TGCAGTGCTAGAGACGGGACAGTTAATGAAAAA.